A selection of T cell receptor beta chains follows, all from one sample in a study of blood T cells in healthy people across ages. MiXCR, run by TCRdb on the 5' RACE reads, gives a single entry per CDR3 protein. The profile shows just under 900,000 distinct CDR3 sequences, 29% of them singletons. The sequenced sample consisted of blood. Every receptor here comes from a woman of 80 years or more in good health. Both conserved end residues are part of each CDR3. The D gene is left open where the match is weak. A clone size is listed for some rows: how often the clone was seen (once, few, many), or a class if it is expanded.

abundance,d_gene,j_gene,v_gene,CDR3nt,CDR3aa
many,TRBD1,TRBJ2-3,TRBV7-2,TGTGCCAGCCAGGACAGGTTGAGCACAGATACGCAGTATTTT,CASQDRLSTDTQYF
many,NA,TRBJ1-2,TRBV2,TGTGCCAGCTCGGGGGGGGCAAGCTATGGCTACACCTTC,CASSGGASYGYTF
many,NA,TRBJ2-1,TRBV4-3,TGCGCCAGCAGCCAGATATGGGCCCCGGCGCATGAGCAGTTCTTC,CASSQIWAPAHEQFF
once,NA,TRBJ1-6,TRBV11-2,TGTGCCAGCAGCTTAGGATTGTGGCAAGGGTTGTCGCCCCTCCACTTT,CASSLGLWQGLSPLHF
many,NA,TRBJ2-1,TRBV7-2,TGTGCCAGCAGCTTACACCCGGGGCAGGGCAATGAGCAGTTCTTC,CASSLHPGQGNEQFF
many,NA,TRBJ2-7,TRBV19,TGTGCCAGTAGTACGTCCGGAAACTACGAGCAGTACTTC,CASSTSGNYEQYF
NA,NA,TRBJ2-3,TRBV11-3,TGTGCCAGCAGCTTAGATAGCGGCCGGGGCGATACGCAGTATTTT,CASSLDSGRGDTQYF
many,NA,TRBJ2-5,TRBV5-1,TGCGCCAGCAGCTCCCCGACTAGGGGCCAAGAGACCCAGTACTTC,CASSSPTRGQETQYF
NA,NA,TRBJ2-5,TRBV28,TGTGCCAGCAGTTTAGTGGCAGACCAAGAGACCCAGTACTTC,CASSLVADQETQYF
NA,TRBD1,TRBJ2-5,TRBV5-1,TGCGCCAGCAGGGAAGGGGGCCTTGAGACCCAGTACTTC,CASREGGLETQYF
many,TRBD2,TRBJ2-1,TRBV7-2,TGTGCCAGCAGCTTACGGGGCGGGGGTAGCTCCTACAATGAGCAGTTCTTC,CASSLRGGGSSYNEQFF
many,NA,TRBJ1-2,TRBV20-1,TGCAGTGCCGGACGTGGGGCTAACTATGGCTACACCTTC,CSAGRGANYGYTF
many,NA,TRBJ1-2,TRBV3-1,TGTGCCACTGCTGGGGACTATGGCTACACCTTC,CATAGDYGYTF
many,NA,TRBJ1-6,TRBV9,TGTGCCAGCAGCGCCCACGCGGGGGGAGCTTTTACCACGTGGGGTCTCCACTTT,CASSAHAGGAFTTWGLHF
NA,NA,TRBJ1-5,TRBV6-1,TGTGCCAGCAGTGAAGTCCTCGGTCAGCCCCAGCATTTT,CASSEVLGQPQHF
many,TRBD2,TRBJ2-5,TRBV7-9,TGTGCCAGCAGCTCCGGACTAGCGGGGAGGACGGAGACCCAGTACTTC,CASSSGLAGRTETQYF
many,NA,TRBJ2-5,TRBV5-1,TGCGCCAGCAGCTTGGGGGAGTTGGGAGAGACCCAGTACTTC,CASSLGELGETQYF
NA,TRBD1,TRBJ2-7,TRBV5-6,TGTGTCAGCAGCAAGGGACAGGGTTGCTACGAGCAGTACTTC,CVSSKGQGCYEQYF
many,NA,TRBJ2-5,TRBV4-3,TGCGCCAGCAGCCAAGATTTTGGGGAGACCCAGTACTTC,CASSQDFGETQYF
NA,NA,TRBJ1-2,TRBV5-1,TGCGCCAGCAGCTTGGAAGGAAAGGGGGGCTGCACCTTC,CASSLEGKGGCTF
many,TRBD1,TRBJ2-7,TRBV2,TGTGCCAGCAGGACAGGACAGGGGGTCCGCGAGCAGTACTTC,CASRTGQGVREQYF
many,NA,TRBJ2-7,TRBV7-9,TGTGCCAGCACCGACAGGCTTACCTACGAGCAGTACTTC,CASTDRLTYEQYF
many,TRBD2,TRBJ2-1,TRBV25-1,TGTGCCAGCCTCCCCCCTAGCGGGGGGGTCAATGAGCAGTTCTTC,CASLPPSGGVNEQFF
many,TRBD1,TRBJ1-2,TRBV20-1,TGCAGTGGCTTGGACAGGTCTTATGGCTACACCTTC,CSGLDRSYGYTF
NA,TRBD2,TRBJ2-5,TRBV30,TGTGCCTGGAGCAGCTCTAGCGGGGGGCAAGAGACCCAGTACTTC,CAWSSSSGGQETQYF
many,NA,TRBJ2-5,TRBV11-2,TGTGCCAGCAGCAAAAACGGCAGGGTGGAGGAGACCCAGTACTTC,CASSKNGRVEETQYF
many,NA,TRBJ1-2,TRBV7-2,TGTGCCAGCAGCTTAGGGGGGAGGAATGGCTACACCTTC,CASSLGGRNGYTF
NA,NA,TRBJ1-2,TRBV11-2,TGTGCCAGCAGCTCGGTCGGCCGTTCTAACTATGGCTACACCTTC,CASSSVGRSNYGYTF
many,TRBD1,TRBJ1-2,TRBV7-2,TGTGCCAGCAGCTTAAACAGGGGGCGGGACTATGGCTACACCTTC,CASSLNRGRDYGYTF
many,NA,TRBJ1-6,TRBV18,TGTGCCAGCTCACCAGACGCACGATCACCCCTCCACTTT,CASSPDARSPLHF
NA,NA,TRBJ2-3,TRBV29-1,TGCAGCGCTGGTCAGGGTACAGATACGCAGTATTTT,CSAGQGTDTQYF
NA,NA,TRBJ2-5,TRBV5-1,TGCGCCAGCAGCCAATTAATTCTGGAGACCCAGTACTTC,CASSQLILETQYF
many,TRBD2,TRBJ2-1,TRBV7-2,TGTGCCAGCAGCTTAGGGGGACGGGGGGGCCTCTACAATGAGCAGTTCTTC,CASSLGGRGGLYNEQFF
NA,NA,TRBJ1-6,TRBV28,TGTGCCAGCAGTGACAGGCCTAGTTGTTCACCCCTCCACTTT,CASSDRPSCSPLHF
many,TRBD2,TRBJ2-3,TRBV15,TGTGCCTCCGCGGGACTAGGCACAGATACGCAGTATTTT,CASAGLGTDTQYF
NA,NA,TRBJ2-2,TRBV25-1,TGTGCCAGCAATCGGGATTTCACCGGGGAGCTGTTTTTT,CASNRDFTGELFF
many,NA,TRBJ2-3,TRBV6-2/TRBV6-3,TGTGCCAGCACCTCGTGGGAGGCAATCACAGATACGCAGTATTTT,CASTSWEAITDTQYF
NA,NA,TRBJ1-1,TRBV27,TGTGCCAGCAGTTTGGAAACTTCGAACACTGAAGCTTTCTTT,CASSLETSNTEAFF
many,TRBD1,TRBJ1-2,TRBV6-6,TGTGCCAGCAGTTATACAGGGGGCTCCCTAGAAGGCTACACCTTC,CASSYTGGSLEGYTF
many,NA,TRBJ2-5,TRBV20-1,TGCAGTGCTAGATTGGGAGGTGTCGGGACCCAGTACTTC,CSARLGGVGTQYF
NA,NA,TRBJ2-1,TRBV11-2,TGTGCCAGCAGCCCCCCCGAAGGCCCTCATCCGTTCTTC,CASSPPEGPHPFF
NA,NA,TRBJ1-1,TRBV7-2,TGTGCCAGCAGTTTCCAAGGGGTCCTGACGAGGACTGAAGCTTTCTTT,CASSFQGVLTRTEAFF
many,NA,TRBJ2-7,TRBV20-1,TGCAGTGTCGACAGGTCTTCTTCCTACGAGCAGTACTTC,CSVDRSSSYEQYF
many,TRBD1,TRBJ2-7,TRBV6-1,TGTGCCAGCAGTGATGCAGGGGGCACGGACGAGCAGTACTTC,CASSDAGGTDEQYF
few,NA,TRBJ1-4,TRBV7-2,TGTGCCAGCAGCTCAAGGGGAGGGGATGCTGAAAAACTGTTTTTT,CASSSRGGDAEKLFF
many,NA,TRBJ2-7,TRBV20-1,TGCAGTGCTAGTTGGGGTCGCGAGCAGTACTTC,CSASWGREQYF
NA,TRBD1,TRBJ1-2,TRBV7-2,TGTGCCAGCAGCACCCTACAGGGGACTTTGGGTGGCTACACCTTC,CASSTLQGTLGGYTF
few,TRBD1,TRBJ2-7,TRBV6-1,TGTGCCAGCAGTGAAAGAGGGACAGGATCGAGCTCCTACGAGCAGTACTTC,CASSERGTGSSSYEQYF
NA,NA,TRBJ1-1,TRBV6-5,TGTGCCAGCAGTTACTCACGGGGAGGATCGGCGAGGGTCACTGAAGCTTTCTTT,CASSYSRGGSARVTEAFF
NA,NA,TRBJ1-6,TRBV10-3,TGTGCCATCAGTGAGTCGAAGGGGGGCAGGGTTTCACCCCTCCACTTT,CAISESKGGRVSPLHF
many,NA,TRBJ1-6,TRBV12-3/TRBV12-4,TGTGCCAGCAGTTTACGGGCGGATAATTCACCCCTCCACTTT,CASSLRADNSPLHF
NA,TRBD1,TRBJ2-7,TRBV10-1,TGCGCCAGCAGAAAGCCGGGACAGAGGGACGAGCAGTACTTC,CASRKPGQRDEQYF
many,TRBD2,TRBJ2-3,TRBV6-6,TGTGCCAGCAGCGGGACTAGCGGGGGGAGAGATACGCAGTATTTT,CASSGTSGGRDTQYF
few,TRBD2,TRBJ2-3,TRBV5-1,TGCGCCAGCAGCTGGGGGACTAGCGGGGGGTCGTATTTT,CASSWGTSGGSYF